This T cell receptor (beta chain) was sequenced in a study of response to subunit inactivated influenza vaccine. Broader study findings: The authors suggested that few new T cells are recruited per seasonal influenza vaccination.

V dropped 4 bases and J dropped 4; count of bases not matched to a gene: 12. The germline V gene has CDR1 ENHRY and CDR2 SYGVKD. This CDR3 spans 17 amino acids. TCRdb re-derived calls from the RT-PCR reads in MiXCR, one entry per CDR3 protein. The sample includes hundreds of thousands of distinct CDR3 sequences, under 15% of them seen just once. Notes on this clonotype: The antigen remains undetermined.

V and J are TRBV10-3 and TRBJ2-3, with 9 bases fitting TRBD2. This material consisted of PBMCs from blood, taken around seven weeks after vaccination. The TCR originated in a middle-aged man who received an inactivated influenza vaccine. CDR3 bases: TGTGCCATCAGTGCTACTATTTTGGCGGGGGGGTCAGATACGCAGTATTTT. Encoded protein: CAISATILAGGSDTQYF.